This entry lists 24 T cell receptor beta chains sequenced from one sample in a study of T-cell reconstitution after alpha-beta-depleted transplantation in children (dated by TCRdb to 2016 to 2017). Reading the label with the study, this specimen's treatment or condition is: allogeneic hematopoietic cell transplantation with graft depleted of TCRalphabeta T cells and CD19 B cells. The library was generated by PCR. The data were produced on an Illumina HiSeq 2500. TCR libraries were prepared with molecular barcoding, using unique molecular identifiers to normalize TCRbeta repertoire quantification. Starting from the raw public reads, TCRdb applied fastp trimming at Q25, assembled clones with MiXCR and retained in-frame beta chains. Each entry merges the rows of one CDR3 protein and shows their most common DNA and genes. The sample table shows roughly 220,000 distinct CDR3 sequences, and about 8.7% are seen once. About 40% of the sample is taken by the ten largest.

The sample in question was PBMCs, mostly from graft donor cells, obtained 360 days after TCRalphabeta/CD19-depleted stem cell transplant. These TCRs come from a male patient aged 2-15 years who had a stem cell transplant for acute myeloid leukemia, so the T cells may come from the graft donor.

The genes are TRBV20-1 and TRBJ1-2; maybe TRBD1 (6 bases). Germline V lookup: CDR1 DFQATT, CDR2 SNEGSKA (reference sequence). This CDR3 is 12 amino acids long. The germline V and J ends were trimmed by 3 bases and 6 bases, with 11 bases remaining between them. The CDR3 bases are TGCAGTGCTAGGAGGGGGGCCGATGGCTACACCTTC. Translating gives CSARRGADGYTF.

In this sample, this clonotype turned up a few times. This chain links TRBV4-1 with TRBJ2-3; D is perhaps TRBD2 (5 bases). The CDR3 is 13 amino acids. CDR1 is MGHRA, CDR2 YSYEKL, per germline. The V and J ends lost 0 bases and 8 bases respectively, with 9 bases between them. In nucleotides, the CDR3 is TGCGCCAGCAGCCAAGAGGCTGGGAGTACGCAGTATTTT. Protein: CASSQEAGSTQYF.

This clonotype was recorded a few times. The chain links TRBV20-1 to TRBJ2-1; 10 bases are shared with TRBD2. CDR3 length: 14 amino acids. Per the germline V gene, CDR1 is DFQATT and CDR2 is SNEGSKA (reference sequence). V gave up 6 bases and J gave up 6 bases; unmatched junction bases: 8. CDR3 sequence reads: CSALGAGGGNEQFF. In DNA form, the CDR3 reads TGCAGTGCCCTGGGAGCGGGAGGGGGCAATGAGCAGTTCTTC.

Turning to this clonotype: This may stem from a read error, because a much larger clone lies one nucleotide away. The V gene is TRBV20-1, the J gene TRBJ1-2; D is undetermined. This CDR3 contains 11 residues. Germline CDR1 DFQATT, CDR2 SNEGSKA (reference sequence). Written as DNA, the CDR3 is TGCAGTGCTAGAGTAAGGGTAGGCTTCACCTTC. Its translation is CSARVRVGFTF.

This clonotype was seen at least ten times. The chain combines TRBV4-3 with TRBJ2-3; D is undetermined. Germline V gives CDR1 LGHNA, CDR2 YSLEER. V was shortened by 2 bases and J by 4 bases, with 13 bases between the two germline ends. This CDR3 spans 15 amino acids. CDR3 coding DNA: TGCGCCAGCAGCCAACATTCGCAAGGAGCAGATACGCAGTATTTT. This sequence encodes CASSQHSQGADTQYF.

This clonotype was seen many times. The chain carries TRBV5-1 and TRBJ2-7, with no clear D. The germline V gene has CDR1 SGHRS and CDR2 YFSETQ. CDR3 length: 14 amino acids. The germline V and J ends were trimmed by 0 bases and 3 bases, with 10 bases remaining between them. CDR3 in DNA: TGCGCCAGCAGCTTGGAGTCCCACGGCTACGAGCAGTACTTC. This translates into CASSLESHGYEQYF. Drawing the rest from reference TRBV5-1 and TRBJ2-7, the complete variable domain is KAGVTQTPRYLIKTRGQQVTLSCSPISGHRSVSWYQQTPGQGLQFLFEYFSETQRNKGNFPGRFSGRQFSNSRSEMNVSTLELGDSALYLCASSLESHGYEQYFGPGTRLTVT.

This clonotype was detected only a few times. This chain connects TRBV5-1 to TRBJ1-2; TRBD1 agrees at 7 bases. The germline V gene encodes CDR1 SGHRS and CDR2 YFSETQ. J was trimmed by 4 bases and V by 3 bases; bases with no gene match: 15. The CDR3 runs to 17 residues. CDR3 sequence: CASSSEAAGGVGYGYTF. The CDR3 DNA sequence: TGCGCCAGCAGCTCGGAGGCGGCAGGGGGAGTCGGCTATGGCTACACCTTC. The full variable domain, in which reference TRBV5-1 and TRBJ1-2 provide the parts outside the CDR3, is KAGVTQTPRYLIKTRGQQVTLSCSPISGHRSVSWYQQTPGQGLQFLFEYFSETQRNKGNFPGRFSGRQFSNSRSEMNVSTLELGDSALYLCASSSEAAGGVGYGYTFGSGTRLTVV.

This clonotype was found many times. V usage is TRBV12-3 or TRBV12-4 and J usage is TRBJ2-1; no firm D call. This CDR3 spans 15 amino acids. Trimming pared 3 bases from V and 6 bases from J, leaving 15 bases between. The CDR3 DNA reads as TGTGCCAGCAGTTTTGGAGTGGCAGGCTTCAATGAGCAGTTCTTC. Encoded protein: CASSFGVAGFNEQFF.

The table lists this clonotype with a few counts. The chain combines TRBV5-1 with TRBJ2-2; 7 positions match TRBD1. CDR3 length: 16 residues. Germline CDR1 and CDR2: SGHRS and YFSETQ. The V segment lost 4 bases and the J segment 3 bases; nucleotides outside the gene matches: 9. CDR3: CASSPPSTGDTGELFF. In DNA form, the CDR3 reads TGCGCCAGCAGCCCTCCCTCTACAGGGGACACCGGGGAGCTGTTTTTT.

This clonotype turned up a few times. The chain is built from TRBV4-1 and TRBJ2-1; 13 bases are a match to TRBD2. Germline assignment: CDR1 MGHRA and CDR2 YSYEKL. The J segment lost 2 bases and the V segment lost 0 bases, leaving 7 bases of the junction unmatched. This CDR3 is 19 amino acids long. CDR3 coding DNA: TGCGCCAGCAGCCAAGAAGGGGGACTAGCGGGGTCCACCTACAATGAGCAGTTCTTC. Protein sequence: CASSQEGGLAGSTYNEQFF.

V gene TRBV7-3 combines with J gene TRBJ1-1; D unresolved. The CDR3 runs to 13 residues. Deletions cut 1 base from V and 5 bases from J, with 8 bases between. CDR1 and CDR2 from the germline V gene are SGHTA and FQGTGA. CDR3 in amino acids: CASSLNVGTEAFF. In DNA, the CDR3 is TGTGCCAGCAGCTTAAACGTTGGGACTGAAGCTTTCTTT.

The CDR3 loop is CASSLPSGRASTEQFF. The CDR3 bases are TGTGCCAGCAGCCTTCCTAGCGGGAGGGCGTCGACTGAGCAGTTCTTC. The V gene is TRBV7-2, the J gene TRBJ2-1; 12 nucleotides line up with TRBD2. The CDR3 extends over 16 amino acids. Germline assignment: CDR1 SGHTA and CDR2 FQGNSA. The trim removed 5 bases at V and 9 bases at J, leaving 11 bases unmatched.

This clonotype was counted between two and nine times. The chain combines TRBV5-1 with TRBJ2-3, with a weak D call TRBD2 (5 bases). The CDR3 has 16 residues. The V gene lost 0 bases and the J gene lost 1 base, with 12 bases spanning the gap. Germline CDR1 and CDR2: SGHRS and YFSETQ. The CDR3 DNA is TGCGCCAGCAGCTTGGCTTCGCAGCGGCGCACAGATACGCAGTATTTT. It codes for CASSLASQRRTDTQYF.

This clonotype was counted many times. This chain joins TRBV10-3 and TRBJ2-7; 9 bases line up with TRBD2. Germline CDR1 is ENHRY and CDR2 is SYGVKD. CDR3 length: 12 amino acids. V dropped 10 bases and J dropped 0; count of bases not matched to a gene: 1. DNA for the CDR3: TGTGCCAGTAGCGGGAGCTCCTACGAGCAGTACTTC. Translation: CASSGSSYEQYF.

The chain recombines TRBV14 with TRBJ2-7, with 11 bases lining up with TRBD1. Germline CDR1 is SGHDN and CDR2 is FVKESK. The CDR3 runs 14 residues. The V gene end was trimmed by 5 bases and the J gene end by 3 bases; junction bases not matched to a gene: 3. DNA of the CDR3: TGTGCCAGCAGCAGGACAGGGGGCTTCTACGAGCAGTACTTC. Protein product: CASSRTGGFYEQYF.

V usage is TRBV7-8 and J usage is TRBJ1-1, with D possibly matching TRBD1 (5 bases). The CDR3 consists of 16 residues. Trimming left V 5 bases short and J 2 bases short, with 18 bases between. Germline values: CDR1 SGHVS, CDR2 FQNEAQ. The CDR3 reads CASSLQSGLGNTEAFF. The DNA for the CDR3 is TGTGCCAGCAGCCTCCAATCAGGGCTCGGAAACACTGAAGCTTTCTTT.

This clonotype has more than one count but fewer than ten. V and J are TRBV7-6 and TRBJ1-1; tentative D call: TRBD1 (6 bases). The V gene lost 2 bases and the J gene lost 2 bases, with 15 bases spanning the gap. CDR3 length: 16 amino acids. Germline CDR1 and CDR2: SGHVS and FNYEAQ. DNA of the CDR3: TGTGCCAGCAGCTTACGGCCAGGGGAAGCTAACACTGAAGCTTTCTTT. It translates to CASSLRPGEANTEAFF.

The chain couples TRBV5-1 to TRBJ1-1; D is possibly TRBD1 (5 bases). This CDR3 has 14 amino acids. Trimming took off 1 base at V and 4 bases at J, with 11 bases between the two ends. CDR1 is SGHRS, CDR2 YFSETQ, per germline. CDR3 amino acids: CASSLWGGGTEAFF. The CDR3 DNA sequence: TGCGCCAGCAGCTTGTGGGGTGGGGGCACTGAAGCTTTCTTT.

This clonotype was seen at least ten times. The J gene is TRBJ2-1, the V gene TRBV5-1, with 8 bases aligning to TRBD2. Germline-derived CDR1 and CDR2 are SGHRS and YFSETQ. The CDR3 has 14 residues. V was clipped by 2 bases and J by 10 bases; unmatched bases: 8. This chain's CDR3 is CASSLTAGGWEQFF. CDR3 nucleotides: TGCGCCAGCAGCTTAACGGCGGGAGGCTGGGAGCAGTTCTTC.

This clonotype was recorded many times. The CDR3 reads CASSLRPSGGYNEQFF. The DNA of the CDR3 is TGCGCCAGCAGCTTGCGCCCCAGCGGGGGTTACAATGAGCAGTTCTTC. The chain joins TRBV5-1 to TRBJ2-1; 8 positions match TRBD2. CDR1 is SGHRS, CDR2 YFSETQ, per germline. Trimming took 1 base from V and 4 from J; bases not matched to a gene: 7. CDR3 length equals 16 residues.

Many counts were recorded for this clonotype. This chain uses TRBV12-3 or TRBV12-4 with TRBJ1-5; unclear D gene. CDR3 length: 16 amino acids. Trimming pared 1 base from V and 1 base from J, leaving 11 bases between. As DNA, the CDR3 is TGTGCCAGCAGTTTAGACGCGTGGGCGAGCAATCAGCCCCAGCATTTT. Translating it yields CASSLDAWASNQPQHF.

Only a few counts were recorded for this clonotype. The chain carries TRBV10-3 and TRBJ2-7, with TRBD1 matching over 7 bases. The junction had 20 bases not matched to a gene; V was cut back by 6 bases and J by 0 bases. CDR1 and CDR2 from the germline V gene are ENHRY and SYGVKD. The CDR3 covers 19 residues. The CDR3 here is CAIRRQGSIPYISSYEQYF. The DNA for the CDR3 is TGTGCCATCAGAAGACAGGGTTCTATTCCTTACATAAGCTCCTACGAGCAGTACTTC.

The J gene is TRBJ2-7, the V gene TRBV11-1; 7 positions agree with TRBD2. Looked up from germline, CDR1 is SGHAT and CDR2 is FQDESV (reference sequence). The CDR3 length is 18 residues. The J segment lost 0 bases and the V segment lost 4 bases, leaving 15 bases of the junction unmatched. The CDR3 bases are TGTGCCAGCAGCTCGAGACCCCCTTTGGGAGGGAGCTCCTACGAGCAGTACTTC. Protein: CASSSRPPLGGSSYEQYF.

This clonotype has ten or more counts. The chain couples TRBV29-1 to TRBJ2-7; the match to TRBD1 covers 8 bases. This CDR3 contains 15 residues. Germline CDR1 and CDR2: SQVTM and ANQGSEA. Germline trimming cut 3 bases from V and 0 bases from J; bases unmatched to any gene: 7. The CDR3 sequence: CSVESPQGDSYEQYF. The CDR3 DNA is TGCAGCGTTGAGTCACCACAGGGGGACTCCTACGAGCAGTACTTC.